This T cell receptor (beta chain) was identified during a study of blood T cell repertoires in COVID-19. As for the study in general: The United States, Italy and Spain provided the acute and convalescent COVID-19 samples. Nucleic acid was either cDNA or gDNA, and it came from T cells, B-cell-depleted T cells, or PBMCs.

Original data processing: Quantification of nucleated cells was approximated via reference gene primer amplification. TCRdb's table, derived via immunoSEQ multiplex PCR, lists solely in-frame clones and lacks some. V, J and clone size are those of that table, while D and trimming were read from the DNA. The sample records 200,000 to 300,000 clones, around 89% being singletons. V lost 4 bases, J lost 6 bases, and 18 bases stayed unmatched. There are 18 residues in the CDR3. Germline V gives CDR1 MNHEY, CDR2 SVGEGT. Sequencing was done on a sample of peripheral blood. The chain couples TRBV6-2 or TRBV6-3 to TRBJ1-5; 7 nucleotides line up with TRBD1. The receptor was isolated from a man aged 55 to 70 who had recovered from COVID-19. In DNA, the CDR3 is TGTGCCAGCAGTTTACCGTTAATAGGGACAGCCCGCACTCAGCCCCAGCATTTT. It specifies CASSLPLIGTARTQPQHF.